These 27 T cell receptor beta chains share one sample of origin, sequenced in a study of shared clonotypes between healthy human individuals. This table comes from immunoSEQ multiplex PCR, and its TCRdb copy is limited to in-frame clones, with some not included. This table holds 550,000 to 850,000 clones, roughly 70% found once. The sample comprised memory CD4+ T cells sorted from blood. Sample subset: CD45RA-negative fraction. The source of these receptors is a woman aged 25-40 years in good health.

V gene TRBV6-1 combines with J gene TRBJ2-5, with 10 bases aligning to TRBD1. The CDR3 runs to 15 residues. Trimming at V came to 7 bases and at J to 5 bases, leaving 10 bases not matched to a gene. Germline CDR1 reads MNHNS; CDR2 reads SASEGT. The CDR3: CASTTGTGAGETQYF. CDR3 nucleotides: TGTGCCAGCACCACCGGGACAGGGGCGGGGGAGACCCAGTACTTC.

The genes are TRBV18 and TRBJ2-6; 7 bases match TRBD1. The length of the CDR3 is 21 residues. The J segment lost 0 bases and the V segment lost 2 bases, leaving 16 bases of the junction unmatched. Germline CDR1 and CDR2: KGHSH and LQKENI. CDR3 sequence (DNA): TGTGCCAGCTCACCATCCCGGCCCAGACAGGGTCTAAGCTCTGGGGCCAACGTCCTGACTTTC. It specifies CASSPSRPRQGLSSGANVLTF.

The chain joins TRBV11-2 to TRBJ2-5, with 11 bases lining up with TRBD2. Germline lookup yields CDR1 SGHAT and CDR2 FQNNGV. The CDR3 runs to 13 residues. The V and J ends lost 9 bases and 9 bases, in that order; junction bases with no gene match: 9. The CDR3 nucleotides read TGTGCCAGTGAAATAACTAGCGGGAGTCCCCAGTACTTC. Translating gives CASEITSGSPQYF.

The chain is built from TRBV5-1 and TRBJ2-3; the match to TRBD2 covers 7 bases. V shed 4 bases, J shed 1 base, and the junction held 9 bases outside the gene matches. This CDR3 spans 16 amino acids. Germline CDR1 and CDR2: SGHRS and YFSETQ. For the CDR3, the DNA is TGCGCCAGCAGCCGCCAACCAAGCGGGGGCACAGATACGCAGTATTTT. Amino acids: CASSRQPSGGTDTQYF.

The rearrangement joins TRBV15 to TRBJ2-1; 9 nucleotides line up with TRBD2. Germline V gives CDR1 LNHNV, CDR2 YYDKDF (reference sequence). The CDR3 loop spans 18 amino acids. After removal of 3 bases from V and 3 bases from J, the junction contained 12 bases not matched to a gene. The CDR3 here is CATSRGGSGSQSYNEQFF. CDR3 nucleotide sequence: TGTGCCACCAGCAGGGGGGGTAGCGGGAGCCAAAGCTACAATGAGCAGTTCTTC.

The CDR3 loop reads CASSREGGLGTQYF. DNA for the CDR3: TGTGCCAGCAGTAGGGAGGGAGGCCTTGGGACCCAGTACTTC. The chain uses TRBV27 and TRBJ2-5; 7 bases match TRBD2. V shed 5 bases and J 7 bases; nucleotides not matched to a gene: 10. Germline V lookup: CDR1 MNHEY, CDR2 SMNVEV (reference sequence). The CDR3 totals 14 residues.

The chain couples TRBV28 to TRBJ1-5; the D is unclear. Germline V gene lookup returns CDR1 MDHEN and CDR2 SYDVKM. The CDR3 has 13 amino acids. V was trimmed by 5 bases and J by 6 bases, leaving 11 bases between them. The CDR3 nucleotides are TGTGCCAGCAGTCCCTGGATGGTTCAGCCCCAGCATTTT. Encoded protein: CASSPWMVQPQHF.

The chain carries TRBV10-1 and TRBJ1-5; D gene ambiguous. Trimming pared 10 bases from V and 3 bases from J, leaving 13 bases between. This CDR3 is 13 amino acids long. Germline V CDR1 and CDR2: WNHNN, SYGVQD (reference sequence). CDR3 DNA sequence: TGCGCCAACTCCCCCGGGGACAATCAGCCCCAGCATTTT. Residues: CANSPGDNQPQHF.

The genes are TRBV25-1 and TRBJ2-7; D perhaps matches TRBD1 (6 bases). V was shortened by 1 base and J by 6 bases, with 10 bases between the two germline ends. The CDR3 has 13 amino acids. The germline V gene has CDR1 MGHDK and CDR2 SYGVNS. The DNA of the CDR3 is TGTGCCAGCAGTGAATCCGTCAGGGGCGAGCAGTACTTC. Protein: CASSESVRGEQYF.

The chain carries TRBV30 and TRBJ2-7; 9 bases agree with TRBD1. Germline V lookup: CDR1 GTSNPN, CDR2 SVGIG (reference sequence). The CDR3 has 16 amino acids. The V gene end was trimmed by 1 base and the J gene end by 2 bases; junction bases not matched to a gene: 9. CDR3 amino acids: CAWSGRRGQGPYEQYF. The CDR3 DNA follows: TGTGCCTGGAGTGGTCGCAGGGGACAGGGCCCCTACGAGCAGTACTTC.

The CDR3: CASSLYKVSRLGQFF. The CDR3 nucleotides are TGTGCCAGCAGTTTATACAAGGTGTCGCGGCTAGGGCAGTTCTTC. J is TRBJ2-1 and V is TRBV28; D gene uncertain. The CDR3 has 15 amino acids. CDR1 MDHEN and CDR2 SYDVKM come from the germline V gene. The V gene lost 1 base and the J gene lost 12 bases, with 19 bases spanning the gap.

This clone occurred many times. The chain combines TRBV19 with TRBJ1-1; tentatively, D is TRBD1 (6 bases). From germline, CDR1 is LNHDA and CDR2 SQIVND (reference sequence). This CDR3 is built from 15 residues. V lost 0 bases to trimming and J lost 10 bases, with 18 bases between them. CDR3 residues: CASSIERTASFGAFF. The CDR3 DNA follows: TGTGCCAGTAGTATAGAGAGGACAGCATCCTTTGGAGCTTTCTTT.

This clone was observed many times. This chain links TRBV30 with TRBJ1-3, with D uncertain. The ends were cut back, 3 bases at V and 0 bases at J, with 15 bases in the middle. Germline loops: CDR1 GTSNPN, CDR2 SVGIG (reference sequence). CDR3 length equals 16 residues. CDR3 DNA: TGTGCCTGGAGCAGGTCTTTGGTGAGCTCTGGAAACACCATATATTTT. Protein product: CAWSRSLVSSGNTIYF.

The chain recombines TRBV18 with TRBJ1-1; no reliable D call. CDR1 is KGHSH and CDR2 is LQKENI in the germline V gene. This CDR3 has 14 residues. V was clipped by 6 bases and J by 2 bases, with 13 bases between them. The CDR3 DNA reads as TGTGCCAGCTCGCAAGGTCAGACAAACACTGAAGCTTTCTTT. It translates to CASSQGQTNTEAFF.

The chain uses TRBV28 and TRBJ1-1, with D tentatively TRBD1 (5 bases). Germline CDR1 and CDR2: MDHEN and SYDVKM. The length of the CDR3 is 11 residues. V dropped 9 bases and J dropped 8 bases, with 13 bases sitting between them. This CDR3 is CASGGGVEAFF. The CDR3, as DNA: TGTGCCAGTGGGGGAGGGGTGGAAGCTTTCTTT.

This clone was seen only a few times. The chain combines TRBV15 with TRBJ1-1, with TRBD1 matching 7 bases. This CDR3 region has 14 residues. The V and J ends lost 3 bases and 10 bases, in that order; junction bases with no gene match: 11. Per the germline V gene, CDR1 is LNHNV and CDR2 is YYDKDF (reference sequence). The CDR3 DNA is TGTGCCACCAGCAGGGCTGAGGGGGCAGTGAGAGCTTTCTTT. Translating gives CATSRAEGAVRAFF.

This clone was counted at least ten times. V usage is TRBV4-2 and J usage is TRBJ1-1; tentatively, D is TRBD1 (6 bases). The CDR3 consists of 11 residues. CDR1 is LGHNA, CDR2 YNFKEQ, per germline. Trimming pared 3 bases from V and 11 bases from J, leaving 10 bases between. The CDR3 region has the DNA TGTGCCAGCAGCCACGGACAGCCGGCTTTCTTT. Residues: CASSHGQPAFF.

This clone was observed a handful of times. This chain uses TRBV5-1 with TRBJ1-2; the match to TRBD1 covers 7 bases. This CDR3 has 13 residues. The germline V gene has CDR1 SGHRS and CDR2 YFSETQ. The V gene end was trimmed by 0 bases and the J gene end by 5 bases; junction bases not matched to a gene: 1. CDR3 region: CASSLETGYGYTF. The CDR3 nucleotides are TGCGCCAGCAGCTTGGAGACAGGGTATGGCTACACCTTC. The whole variable domain, remainder taken from reference TRBV5-1 and TRBJ1-2, is KAGVTQTPRYLIKTRGQQVTLSCSPISGHRSVSWYQQTPGQGLQFLFEYFSETQRNKGNFPGRFSGRQFSNSRSEMNVSTLELGDSALYLCASSLETGYGYTFGSGTRLTVV.

CDR3 coding DNA: TGCGCCAGCAGCCTCGGGACTAGCGGATCGGGCTCGAAGACCCAGTACTTC. Translated: CASSLGTSGSGSKTQYF. The chain links TRBV4-1 to TRBJ2-5, with 11 nucleotides matching TRBD2. CDR1 is MGHRA, CDR2 YSYEKL, per germline. V dropped 4 bases and J dropped 6; count of bases not matched to a gene: 13. The CDR3 runs 17 residues.

The rearrangement links TRBV28 to TRBJ2-3; D is possibly TRBD2 (6 bases). This CDR3 is 14 amino acids long. V was cut by 7 bases and J by 6 bases, with 17 bases left in between. Per the germline V gene, CDR1 is MDHEN and CDR2 is SYDVKM. The CDR3 DNA reads TGTGCCAGCAAAGGCGGGGATTATTCCGATACGCAGTATTTT. Translating gives CASKGGDYSDTQYF.

The V call is TRBV2, the J call TRBJ2-2, with 8 bases identical to TRBD2. V dropped 5 bases and J dropped 4; count of bases not matched to a gene: 9. The CDR3 sequence is 16 residues long. Looked up from germline, CDR1 is SNHLY and CDR2 is FYNNEI. CDR3 region: CASSRRAGAGTGELFF. In DNA, the CDR3 is TGTGCCAGCAGTAGACGAGCGGGAGCGGGCACCGGGGAGCTGTTTTTT.

The V and J genes are TRBV7-2 and TRBJ2-2; TRBD2 agrees at 11 bases. V lost 5 bases and J lost 5; bases outside the gene matches: 10. CDR3 length: 17 residues. The germline gives CDR1 SGHTA, CDR2 FQGNSA. CDR3 sequence: CASSPRIVAGGTGELFF. As DNA, the CDR3 is TGTGCCAGCAGCCCCCGTATAGTAGCGGGAGGGACCGGGGAGCTGTTTTTT.

The genes are TRBV7-2 and TRBJ2-5; the match to TRBD2 covers 7 bases. Germline assignment: CDR1 SGHTA and CDR2 FQGNSA. Unmatched junction bases numbered 8, after V lost 1 base and J lost 6 bases. The CDR3 length is 15 residues. CDR3 DNA sequence: TGTGCCAGCAGCTTAGAAGGAGTGGGAGGGAAGACCCAGTACTTC. Residues: CASSLEGVGGKTQYF.

The chain uses TRBV5-1 and TRBJ1-1; possible D gene TRBD1, 5 bases. Trimming removed 6 bases from V and 3 bases from J, with 18 bases in between. The length of the CDR3 is 15 residues. Germline loops: CDR1 SGHRS, CDR2 YFSETQ. The CDR3 DNA sequence: TGCGCCAGCACCTTCCGTACAGGTCGGGACACTGAAGCTTTCTTT. Translated: CASTFRTGRDTEAFF. The entire variable domain, with the rest obtained from reference TRBV5-1 and TRBJ1-1, is as follows: KAGVTQTPRYLIKTRGQQVTLSCSPISGHRSVSWYQQTPGQGLQFLFEYFSETQRNKGNFPGRFSGRQFSNSRSEMNVSTLELGDSALYLCASTFRTGRDTEAFFGQGTRLTVV.

Only a few counts were recorded for this clone. This sequence joins TRBV5-1 and TRBJ2-2; either TRBD1 or TRBD2 may supply D (6 bases each). V lost 2 bases, J lost 6 bases, and 14 bases lay in between. This CDR3 has 15 amino acids. The V gene's germline CDR1 is SGHRS and CDR2 YFSETQ. The CDR3 bases are TGCGCCAGCAGCTTCTGGGGGCGGGAAGCCGGGGAGCTGTTTTTT. Translation: CASSFWGREAGELFF.

This clone came up once. The V call is TRBV10-1, the J call TRBJ2-5; D unclear. Germline V gene sequence: CDR1 WNHNN, CDR2 SYGVQD (reference sequence). V was shortened by 5 bases and J by 5 bases, with 12 bases between the two germline ends. The CDR3 has 13 residues. CDR3 coding DNA: TGCGCCAGCAGTAGGACCGCTGGTGAGACCCAGTACTTC. It translates to CASSRTAGETQYF.

This clone appeared a few times. This chain uses TRBV7-8 with TRBJ2-2, with TRBD1 matching over 10 bases. Germline V gene data show CDR1 as SGHVS and CDR2 as FQNEAQ. The V gene end was trimmed by 5 bases and the J gene end by 4 bases; junction bases not matched to a gene: 4. The CDR3 runs 15 residues. CDR3 coding DNA: TGTGCCAGCAGCCCGGACAGGGGGAGCACCGGGGAGCTGTTTTTT. This translates into CASSPDRGSTGELFF.